Shown below are 7 T cell receptor beta chains from a single sample sequenced in a study of blood T cells in healthy people across ages. A J-beta primer mix and a sample-barcoded 5' primer were used in a second PCR of about 7 to 12 cycles. TCRdb ran MiXCR on the 5' RACE reads and lists one entry per CDR3 protein. The sample shows 550,000 to 750,000 distinct CDR3 sequences, under 25% of them seen only once. Sequenced sample: blood. These receptors came from a man between 65 and 85 years old in good health.

The genes are TRBV6-5 and TRBJ2-1; 7 nucleotides line up with TRBD1. V lost 7 bases, J lost 6 bases, and 6 bases stayed unmatched. There are 13 residues in the CDR3. From germline, CDR1 is MNHEY and CDR2 SVGAGI. CDR3 protein: CASKAGGRNEQFF. CDR3 sequence (DNA): TGTGCCAGCAAGGCAGGGGGACGCAATGAGCAGTTCTTC.

The sample holds a few counts of this clonotype. The chain recombines TRBV29-1 with TRBJ2-5; the D gene is possibly TRBD1 (5 bases). The CDR3 contains 12 residues. Germline V CDR1 and CDR2: SQVTM, ANQGSEA. Deletions cut 2 bases from V and 5 bases from J, with 9 bases between. CDR3 in DNA: TGCAGCGTTGAACAGGGTGGGGAGACCCAGTACTTC. It is translated as CSVEQGGETQYF.

This clonotype was seen repeatedly, ten times or more. V and J are TRBV6-2 or TRBV6-3 and TRBJ2-1, with 7 bases lining up with TRBD2. The end of the DNA fits TRBJ2-5 better, so the J call may be wrong. The CDR3 consists of 13 residues. Germline loops: CDR1 MNHEY, CDR2 SVGEGT. CDR3 in amino acids: CASSYAGVETQYF. In nucleotides, the CDR3 is TGTGCCAGCAGTTACGCGGGGGTGGAGACCCAGTACTTC.

The rearrangement joins TRBV9 to TRBJ2-3; 14 bases are shared with TRBD2. This CDR3 has 15 amino acids. CDR1 is SGDLS and CDR2 is YYNGEE in the germline V gene. V gave up 0 bases and J gave up 8 bases; unmatched junction bases: 2. Here the CDR3 reads CASSVEGLAGATQYF. CDR3 coding DNA: TGTGCCAGCAGCGTAGAGGGACTAGCGGGAGCTACGCAGTATTTT.

There are a few counts of this clonotype. The chain employs TRBV20-1 and TRBJ1-1; D is undetermined. Germline V lookup: CDR1 DFQATT, CDR2 SNEGSKA (reference sequence). V lost 8 bases and J 0 bases, leaving 7 bases between the germline ends. CDR3 length equals 11 residues. This CDR3 reads CSRFLNTEAFF. The CDR3 coding sequence is TGCAGTCGATTTCTGAACACTGAAGCTTTCTTT.

This clonotype was seen just once. The chain carries TRBV20-1 and TRBJ2-3; 13 positions match TRBD2. Germline CDR1 is DFQATT and CDR2 is SNEGSKA (reference sequence). The V gene end was trimmed by 6 bases and the J gene end by 3 bases; junction bases not matched to a gene: 9. The CDR3 totals 16 residues. CDR3 coding DNA: TGCAGTGCACCTAGGACTAGCGGGAGCTTAACAGATACGCAGTATTTT. This codes for CSAPRTSGSLTDTQYF.

This clonotype was seen only a few times. A junction end diverges from the germline sequence, so it may reflect a read error. The rearrangement uses TRBV10-3 and TRBJ2-1; 11 bases are shared with TRBD2. CDR3 length equals 16 residues. Per the germline V gene, CDR1 is ENHRY and CDR2 is SYGVKD. The CDR3 region has the DNA TGTGCCATCAGTGAGTTTACTAGCGGGAGTAGAGAGACCCAGCACTTC. Protein sequence: CAISEFTSGSRETQHF.